This T cell receptor beta chain was obtained from a study of blood T cells in healthy people across ages. The germline V and J ends were trimmed by 4 bases and 1 base, with 7 bases remaining between them. Germline V CDR1 and CDR2: SQVTM, ANQGSEA. The CDR3 is 12 residues long. The second PCR ran roughly 6 to 11 cycles with a sample-barcoded 5' primer and J-beta primers. TCRdb reanalysed the 5' RACE reads using MiXCR and keeps one entry per CDR3 protein. The table includes 1.6 million or so distinct CDR3 sequences, roughly 30% detected once. This clonotype occurred many times. The specimen sequenced was blood. The clonotype originates from a woman aged 25 to 39 in good health. V and J are TRBV29-1 and TRBJ2-5; D uncertain. CDR3 bases: TGCAGCGTTGTATGGGGCCAAGAGACCCAGTACTTC. This sequence encodes CSVVWGQETQYF.